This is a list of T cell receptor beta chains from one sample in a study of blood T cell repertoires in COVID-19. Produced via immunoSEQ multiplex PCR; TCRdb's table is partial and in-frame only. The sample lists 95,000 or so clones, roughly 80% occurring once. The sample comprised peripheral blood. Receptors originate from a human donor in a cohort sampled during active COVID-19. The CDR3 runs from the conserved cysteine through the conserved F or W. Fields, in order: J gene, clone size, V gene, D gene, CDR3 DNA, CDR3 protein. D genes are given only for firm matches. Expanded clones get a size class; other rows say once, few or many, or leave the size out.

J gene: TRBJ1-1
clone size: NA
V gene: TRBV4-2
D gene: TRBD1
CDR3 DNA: TGTGCCAGCAGCCAAGGAGGGACAGACACTGAAGCTTTCTTT
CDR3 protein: CASSQGGTDTEAFF

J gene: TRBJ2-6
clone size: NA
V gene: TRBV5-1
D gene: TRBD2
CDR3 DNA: TGCGCCAGCAGGGGAGGCGGGGGGCCGTCGTCTGGGGCCAACGTCCTGACTTTC
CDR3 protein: CASRGGGGPSSGANVLTF

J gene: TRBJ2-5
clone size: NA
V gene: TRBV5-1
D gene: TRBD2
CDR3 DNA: TGCGCCAGCAGCGGCGGAATTCTAGCGGGGGATCCCCAGTACTTC
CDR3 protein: CASSGGILAGDPQYF

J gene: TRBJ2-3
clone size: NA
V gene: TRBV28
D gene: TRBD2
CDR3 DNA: TGTGCCAGCAGTTCCGGGACTAGCGGCCAGGGCACAGATACGCAGTATTTT
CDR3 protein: CASSSGTSGQGTDTQYF

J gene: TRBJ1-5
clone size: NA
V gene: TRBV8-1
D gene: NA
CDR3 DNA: TGTGGCAGTGCATCCGCTGCGATGTGTGGTCAGCCCCAGCATTTT
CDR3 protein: CGSASAAMCGQPQHF

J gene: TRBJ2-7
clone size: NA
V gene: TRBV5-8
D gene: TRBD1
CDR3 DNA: TGTGCCAGCAGCTCCGTCCGGGACAGGGGGCACGGGCAGTACTTC
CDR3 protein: CASSSVRDRGHGQYF

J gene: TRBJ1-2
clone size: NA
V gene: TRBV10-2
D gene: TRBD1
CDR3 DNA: TGCGCCAGCAGTCCGGACAGGGACTATGGCTACACCTTC
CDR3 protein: CASSPDRDYGYTF

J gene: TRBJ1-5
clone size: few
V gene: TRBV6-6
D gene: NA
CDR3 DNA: TGTGCCAGCCACCTGACAAGTTCAAATCAGCCCCAGCATTTT
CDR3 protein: CASHLTSSNQPQHF

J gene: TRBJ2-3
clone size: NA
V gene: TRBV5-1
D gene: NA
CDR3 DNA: TGCGCCAGCAGCTTGGTAGAAGGGGCGACAGGAGAGCACACAGATACGCAGTATTTT
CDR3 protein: CASSLVEGATGEHTDTQYF

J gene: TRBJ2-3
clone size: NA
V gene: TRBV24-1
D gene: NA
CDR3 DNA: NA
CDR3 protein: CATSDFAGGSYYF

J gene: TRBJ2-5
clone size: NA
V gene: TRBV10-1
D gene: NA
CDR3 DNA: TGCGCCAGTCGTGTCCCCCTGGTGGGGCGTAGGGAGACCCAGTACTTC
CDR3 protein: CASRVPLVGRRETQYF